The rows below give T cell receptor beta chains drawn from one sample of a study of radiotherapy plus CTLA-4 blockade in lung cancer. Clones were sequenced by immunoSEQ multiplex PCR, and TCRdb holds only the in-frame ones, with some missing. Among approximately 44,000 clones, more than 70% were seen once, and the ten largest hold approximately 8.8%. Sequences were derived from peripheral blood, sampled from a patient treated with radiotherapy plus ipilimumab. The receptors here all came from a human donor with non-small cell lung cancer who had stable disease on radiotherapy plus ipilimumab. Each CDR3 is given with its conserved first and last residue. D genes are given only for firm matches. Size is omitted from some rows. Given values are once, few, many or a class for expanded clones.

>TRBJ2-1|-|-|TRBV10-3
CAISPEEYNEQFF
TGTGCCATCAGCCCCGAGGAGTACAATGAGCAGTTCTTC
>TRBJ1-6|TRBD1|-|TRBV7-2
CASSPSGQGVAPLHF
TGTGCCAGCAGCCCCTCCGGACAGGGAGTGGCGCCCCTCCACTTT
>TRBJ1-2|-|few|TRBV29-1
CSVLIGGRRTF
TGCAGCGTTCTAATAGGGGGGAGGAGGACCTTC
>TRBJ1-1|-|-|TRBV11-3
CASSLHGEQSEAFF
TGTGCCAGCAGCTTACACGGGGAACAGTCTGAAGCTTTCTTT
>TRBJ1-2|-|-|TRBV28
CASRLRGAEGYTF
TGTGCCAGCAGACTTAGGGGGGCAGAGGGCTACACCTTC
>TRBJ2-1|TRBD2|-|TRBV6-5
CASRAGSSYNEQFF
TGTGCCAGCAGAGCGGGGAGCTCCTACAATGAGCAGTTCTTC
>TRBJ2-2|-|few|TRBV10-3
CAISLNREVRELFF
TGTGCCATCAGCTTAAACAGGGAGGTGCGGGAGCTGTTTTTT
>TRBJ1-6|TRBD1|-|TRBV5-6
CASSTGQGGSPLHF
TGTGCCAGCAGCACGGGACAGGGAGGTTCACCCCTCCACTTT
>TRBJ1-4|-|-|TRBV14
CASRGGGSVGKLFF
TGTGCCAGCAGGGGAGGGGGTAGCGTCGGAAAACTGTTTTTT
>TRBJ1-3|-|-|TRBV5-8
CASSFFGGLSGNTIYF
TGTGCCAGCAGCTTTTTCGGCGGTCTCTCTGGAAACACCATATATTTT
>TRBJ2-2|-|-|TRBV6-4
CASSDSYATGELFF
TGTGCCAGCAGTGACTCTTACGCCACCGGGGAGCTGTTTTTT
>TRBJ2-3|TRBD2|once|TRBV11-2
CASSITGGPIDTQYF
TGTGCCAGCAGCATCACGGGGGGGCCCATAGATACGCAGTATTTT
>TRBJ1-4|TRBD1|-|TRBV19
CASSSGQDPEKLFF
TGTGCCAGTAGTTCGGGACAGGATCCAGAAAAACTGTTTTTT
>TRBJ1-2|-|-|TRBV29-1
CSVEDGTLGGYTF
TGCAGCGTTGAGGACGGGACCCTGGGAGGCTACACCTTC
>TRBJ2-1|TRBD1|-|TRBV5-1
CASSLRQGSGNEQFF
TGCGCCAGCAGCTTGCGACAGGGGTCTGGTAATGAGCAGTTCTTC
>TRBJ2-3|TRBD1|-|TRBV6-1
CASSEANRGDTQYF
TGTGCCAGCAGTGAGGCGAACAGGGGCGATACGCAGTATTTT
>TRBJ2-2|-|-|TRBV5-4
CASSSVTGGGTGELFF
TGTGCCAGCAGCTCGGTAACAGGTGGAGGGACCGGGGAGCTGTTTTTT
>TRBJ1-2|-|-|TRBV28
CASSLPSGKRDYGYTF
TGTGCCAGCAGTCTCCCCTCAGGGAAGAGGGACTATGGCTACACCTTC
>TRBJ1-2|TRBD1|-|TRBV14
CASSLDRVYGYTF
TGTGCCAGCAGTCTTGACAGGGTATATGGCTACACCTTC
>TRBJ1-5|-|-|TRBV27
CASSSFLRGGSWPQHF
TGTGCCAGCAGTTCCTTTCTCAGGGGAGGGTCGTGGCCCCAGCATTTT
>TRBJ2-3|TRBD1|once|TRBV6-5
CASSSDRERDTQYF
TGTGCCAGCAGTTCTGACAGGGAACGGGATACGCAGTATTTT
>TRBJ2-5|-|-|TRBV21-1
CASSKALVWYQETQYF
TGTGCCAGCAGCAAAGCGCTGGTTTGGTACCAAGAGACCCAGTACTTC
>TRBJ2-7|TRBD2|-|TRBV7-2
CASSHGTSGGGSYEQYF
TGTGCCAGCAGCCACGGGACTAGCGGGGGGGGCTCCTACGAGCAGTACTTC
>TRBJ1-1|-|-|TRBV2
CASSVSGKLEAFF
TGTGCCAGCAGTGTTTCAGGCAAACTTGAAGCTTTCTTT
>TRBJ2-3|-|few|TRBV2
CATGTVGTDTQYF
TGTGCCACCGGGACTGTGGGCACAGATACGCAGTATTTT
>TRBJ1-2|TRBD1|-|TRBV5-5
CASSFLPPGQGQANYGYTF
TGTGCCAGCAGCTTTTTGCCGCCGGGACAGGGGCAAGCTAACTATGGCTACACCTTC
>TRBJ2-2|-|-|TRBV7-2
CASSPATFTGELFF
TGTGCCAGCAGCCCTGCGACTTTTACCGGGGAGCTGTTTTTT
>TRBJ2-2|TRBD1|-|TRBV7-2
CASSSFRGRTGELFF
TGTGCCAGCAGTTCATTCAGGGGGCGCACCGGGGAGCTGTTTTTT
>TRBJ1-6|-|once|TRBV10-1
CASSQRTNSPLHF
TGCGCCAGCAGCCAGAGGACCAATTCACCCCTCCACTTT
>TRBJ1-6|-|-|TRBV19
CASSNRDYNSPLHF
TGTGCCAGTAGTAACCGGGACTATAATTCACCCCTCCACTTT
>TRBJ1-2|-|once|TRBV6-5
CASSYLGRDYGYTF
TGTGCCAGCAGTTACCTGGGGCGCGACTATGGCTACACCTTC
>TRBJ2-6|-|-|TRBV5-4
CASSLGGRVSSGANVLTF
TGTGCCAGCAGCTTGGGAGGCAGGGTGAGCTCTGGGGCCAACGTCCTGACTTTC
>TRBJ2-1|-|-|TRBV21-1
CASSGPGRINEQFF
TGTGCCAGCAGCGGTCCCGGACGGATCAATGAGCAGTTCTTC
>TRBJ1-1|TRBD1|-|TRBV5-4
CASSPTGGIQGEAFF
TGTGCCAGCAGCCCGACAGGGGGCATACAGGGTGAAGCTTTCTTT
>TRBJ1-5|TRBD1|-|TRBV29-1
CSVGGQVERDQPQHF
TGCAGCGTCGGGGGACAGGTTGAAAGGGATCAGCCCCAGCATTTT
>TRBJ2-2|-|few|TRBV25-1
CASSNRGGTGELFF
TGTGCCAGCAGCAACAGGGGAGGAACCGGGGAGCTGTTTTTT
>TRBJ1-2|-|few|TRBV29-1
CSVLSGMDGYTF
TGCAGCGTTCTAAGTGGTATGGATGGCTACACCTTC
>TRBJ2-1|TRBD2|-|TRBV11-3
CASSSGLAAYNEQFF
TGTGCCAGCAGCTCCGGACTAGCGGCCTACAATGAGCAGTTCTTC
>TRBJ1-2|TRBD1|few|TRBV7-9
CASSLGTGPRDTF
TGTGCCAGCAGCCTGGGGACAGGGCCTAGGGACACCTTC
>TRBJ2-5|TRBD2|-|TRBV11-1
CASSTRTSGVIWETQYF
TGTGCCAGCAGTACAAGAACTAGCGGCGTTATCTGGGAGACCCAGTACTTC
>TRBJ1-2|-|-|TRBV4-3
CASSQEAVSTRYGYTF
TGCGCCAGCAGCCAAGAGGCGGTTAGTACGCGCTATGGCTACACCTTC
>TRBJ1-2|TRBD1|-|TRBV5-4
CASSPASQGSPYGYTF
TGTGCCAGCAGCCCGGCATCACAGGGGTCCCCCTATGGCTACACCTTC
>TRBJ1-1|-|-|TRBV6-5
CASSYSYGSTEAFF
TGTGCCAGCAGTTACTCTTACGGCAGCACTGAAGCTTTCTTT
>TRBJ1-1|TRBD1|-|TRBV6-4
CASSLTGETEAFF
TGTGCCAGCAGCCTGACAGGGGAAACTGAAGCTTTCTTT
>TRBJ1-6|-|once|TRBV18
CASSPSGQANSPLHF
TGTGCCAGCTCACCATCGGGCCAGGCAAATTCACCCCTCCACTTT
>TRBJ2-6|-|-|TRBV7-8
CASSLAQGAGANVLTF
TGTGCCAGCAGCTTAGCGCAAGGGGCTGGGGCCAACGTCCTGACTTTC
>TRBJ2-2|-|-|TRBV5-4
CASSLDPNTGELFF
TGTGCCAGCAGCTTAGATCCGAACACCGGGGAGCTGTTTTTT
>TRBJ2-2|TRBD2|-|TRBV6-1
CATTAGGPAGELFF
TGTGCCACCACAGCGGGGGGGCCTGCCGGGGAGCTGTTTTTT